Sequencing of this T cell receptor (beta chain) was carried out in a study of PD-1 blockade in classical Hodgkin lymphoma. About the research overall: Patients were given intravenous nivolumab, 3 mg/kg, every 2 weeks. The study, taken as a whole, reports: The diversity seen at baseline in complete responders resembled that of newly diagnosed patients. As was reported, newly diagnosed patients showed lower baseline TCR diversity than healthy donors did.

Details on this clone: No antigen is known for it.

The assay was immunoSEQ multiplex PCR, and TCRdb's table has in-frame clones only and misses some. The data contain 30,000 to 35,000 clones, 90% of them seen just once; the ten biggest clones take up roughly 0.24%. The CDR3 extends over 13 amino acids. Trimming cost V 0 bases and J 7 bases, with 8 bases left between them. Germline CDR1 is SGHRS and CDR2 is YFSETQ. There was relapse after autologous stem cell transplantation in every patient, and there was variation in brentuximab vedotin exposure. Thawed PBMCs underwent magnetic negative selection to yield purified CD4+ T cells. Patients showed best responses of complete response, partial response or progressive disease.

This sample comprised CD4+ T cells from blood, obtained at baseline. V usage is TRBV5-1 and J usage is TRBJ2-1; D not resolved. The receptor comes from a human donor with classical Hodgkin lymphoma. CDR3 protein: CASSLDRWNEQFF. The CDR3 DNA reads as TGCGCCAGCAGCTTGGATAGGTGGAATGAGCAGTTCTTC.